The clone carrying this T cell receptor beta chain occurred many times. The source of the sample is a study of neurological immune-mediated disorders. TCRdb recomputed calls from the 5' RACE reads with MiXCR, one row per CDR3 protein. The sample has about 17,000 distinct CDR3 sequences; about 3.6% are singletons. This CDR3 comprises 18 residues. With V trimmed by 0 bases and J by 4 bases, 13 bases remained unmatched. Germline assignment: CDR1 LGHNA and CDR2 YNFKEQ. Sequencing was carried out using CD8+ T cells from blood. The chain recombines TRBV4-2 with TRBJ2-7; 9 bases agree with TRBD2. This TCR derives from a woman in her forties in good health. CDR3 region: CASSQDRSGSYNNYEQYF. The CDR3 region has the DNA TGTGCCAGCAGCCAAGATCGTAGCGGGAGCTATAATAATTACGAGCAGTACTTC.